This T cell receptor (beta chain) was found in a study of T cell responses to AZD1222 COVID-19 vaccine. Study-wide results and caveats: The donors showed a predominance of white British ancestry and of females, with possible underestimation of clonal diversity. Regions 160-218 and 743-854 held dominance among vaccine-associated CD4 TCRs, which spanned spike.

The CDR3 totals 15 residues. V was clipped by 1 base and J by 0 bases, with 7 bases between them. Germline V lookup: CDR1 SEHNR, CDR2 FQNEAQ (reference sequence). On this clone itself: Its target is unknown.

Here immunoSEQ multiplex PCR was the method, and the copy in TCRdb shows in-frame clones only, minus some. The sample includes some 100,000 clones, around nine tenths seen only once; the top ten take 3.1%. The clonotype was recovered from an adult who received the AZD1222 COVID-19 vaccine. The chain carries TRBV7-9 and TRBJ1-3; no firm D call. This specimen consisted of peripheral blood, obtained 28 days after the second AZD1222 dose. In nucleotides, the CDR3 is TGTGCCAGCAGCTTAGAGGTCAACTCTGGAAACACCATATATTTT. Encoded protein: CASSLEVNSGNTIYF.